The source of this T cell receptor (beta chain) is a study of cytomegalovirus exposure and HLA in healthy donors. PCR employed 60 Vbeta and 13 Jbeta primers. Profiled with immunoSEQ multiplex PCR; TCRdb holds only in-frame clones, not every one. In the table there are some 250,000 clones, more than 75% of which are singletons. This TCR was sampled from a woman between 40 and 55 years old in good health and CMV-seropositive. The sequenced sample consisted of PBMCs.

The CDR3 sequence is CASSLKGQPKRLHF. CDR3 bases: TGTGCCAGCAGCTTAAAAGGACAGCCCAAACGTCTCCACTTT. The chain carries TRBV5-6 and TRBJ1-6, with a weak D call TRBD1 (6 bases). Germline CDR1 and CDR2: SGHDT and YYEEEE. The ends were cut back, 2 bases at V and 16 bases at J, with 19 bases in the middle. The CDR3 loop spans 14 amino acids.